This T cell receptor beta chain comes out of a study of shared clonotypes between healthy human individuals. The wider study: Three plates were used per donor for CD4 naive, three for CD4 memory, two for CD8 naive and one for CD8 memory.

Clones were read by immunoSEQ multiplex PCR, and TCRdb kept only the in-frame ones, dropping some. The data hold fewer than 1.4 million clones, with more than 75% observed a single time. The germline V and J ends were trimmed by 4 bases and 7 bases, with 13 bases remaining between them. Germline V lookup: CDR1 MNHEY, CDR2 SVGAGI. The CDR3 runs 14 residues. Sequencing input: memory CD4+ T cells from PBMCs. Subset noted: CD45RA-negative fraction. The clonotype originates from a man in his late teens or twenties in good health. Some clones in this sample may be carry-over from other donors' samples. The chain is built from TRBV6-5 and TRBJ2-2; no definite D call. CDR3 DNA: TGTGCCAGCAGTTCCCGGAGCGCCAGCGGGGAGCTGTTTTTT. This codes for CASSSRSASGELFF.